In its sample, the clone carrying this TCR beta chain was seen many times. What it binds is not known. These data are taken from a study of breast tumors, draining lymph nodes, adjacent tissues. Study observations and caveats: That most tumor T cells come from lymph nodes remained unproven. Compared with lymph nodes, tumors were less diverse; compared with nontumor tissue, more. The data were judged consistent with most tumor T cells coming from lymph node and expanding in tumor. Compared with basal-like, luminal-like tumors shared significantly more repertoire with nontumor tissue.

MiXCR was run by TCRdb on the multiplex PCR reads, yielding one entry per CDR3 protein. This sample has 50,000 to 55,000 distinct CDR3 sequences, with about 40% found just once. Source material: breast tumor tissue. This TCR derives from a female donor with breast cancer. Some clones in this sample may be carry-over from other donors' samples.

Written as DNA, the CDR3 is TGTGCCAGCAGCGTAGTAGGGGGGGCCACCGGGGAGCTGTTTTTT. Protein: CASSVVGGATGELFF. The chain joins TRBV7-8 to TRBJ2-2; tentative D call: TRBD2 (7 bases). CDR3 length: 15 amino acids. Deletions cut 5 bases from V and 4 bases from J, with 14 bases between. From germline, CDR1 is SGHVS and CDR2 FQNEAQ.